The 20 T cell receptor beta chains in this list originate from one sample, sequenced in a study of glioma-infiltrating T cells after dendritic cell vaccination. Assay: immunoSEQ multiplex PCR; the TCRdb copy retains only in-frame clones and omits some. In the table there are 45,000 to 55,000 clones, roughly 85% of which are singletons. Source: blood, taken before dendritic cell vaccination. Source of these receptors: a human donor with glioblastoma.

The chain joins TRBV6-1 to TRBJ1-1; TRBD1 might be the D (5 bases). Germline V lookup: CDR1 MNHNS, CDR2 SASEGT. The V and J ends lost 4 bases and 5 bases respectively, with 11 bases between them. The CDR3 spans 13 residues. This CDR3 reads CASSAPGRTEAFF. In DNA, the CDR3 is TGTGCCAGCAGTGCCCCAGGGCGGACTGAAGCTTTCTTT.

This clone was counted a few times. The chain has TRBV7-9 and TRBJ2-5, with D tentatively TRBD1 (5 bases). TRBJ2-7 matches the DNA end more closely, so the J call is doubtful. CDR3 size: 13 residues. CDR1 and CDR2 (germline): SEHNR, FQNEAQ (reference sequence). The CDR3, as DNA: TGTGCCAGCAGCCCGACAGTCCGCTACGAGCAGTACTTC. Its protein product is CASSPTVRYEQYF.

The chain recombines TRBV4-3 with TRBJ2-2; 11 positions agree with TRBD1. Germline V gene sequence: CDR1 LGHNA, CDR2 YSLEER. This CDR3 has 15 residues. Germline trimming cut 5 bases from V and 7 bases from J; bases unmatched to any gene: 6. In DNA form, the CDR3 reads TGCGCCAGCAGCGGGACAGGGGGAATCGGCGGGGAGCTGTTTTTT. Translated, it gives CASSGTGGIGGELFF.

As to this clone: At one end, the junction sequence differs from germline, possibly due to a read error. The rearrangement uses TRBV11-1 and TRBJ1-1, with 7 bases identical to TRBD1. Per the germline V gene, CDR1 is SGHAT and CDR2 is FQDESV (reference sequence). This CDR3 spans 12 amino acids. The CDR3 sequence is CASSSGQLRRVF. Written as DNA, the CDR3 is TGTGCCAGCAGCTCGGGACAGCTCCGAAGGGTCTTT.

V is TRBV30 and J is TRBJ1-5; D not resolved. The CDR3 has 12 residues. CDR1 is GTSNPN, CDR2 SVGIG, per germline (reference sequence). V dropped 3 bases and J dropped 4 bases, with 7 bases sitting between them. The CDR3 DNA sequence: TGTGCCTGGAGGACGGGTAATCAGCCCCAGCATTTT. This codes for CAWRTGNQPQHF.

The V call is TRBV30, the J call TRBJ2-6; 10 bases line up with TRBD1. The CDR3 totals 18 residues. V was clipped by 0 bases and J by 2 bases; unmatched bases: 7. Looked up from germline, CDR1 is GTSNPN and CDR2 is SVGIG (reference sequence). CDR3 coding DNA: TGTGCCTGGAGTGTACTTTGGGACAGGGGCACTGGGGCCAACGTCCTGACTTTC. Its protein product is CAWSVLWDRGTGANVLTF.

This chain links TRBV5-6 with TRBJ1-6, with 7 bases lining up with TRBD1. Unmatched junction bases numbered 8, after V lost 3 bases and J lost 11 bases. The CDR3 length is 14 residues. Germline V CDR1 and CDR2: SGHDT, YYEEEE. The CDR3 DNA reads TGTGCCAGCAGCTCGTTCACAGGGGAAACACCCCTCCACTTT. The encoded protein is CASSSFTGETPLHF.

This chain uses TRBV5-1 with TRBJ2-1; TRBD1 is a possible D gene (5 bases). Trimming stripped 2 bases from V and 6 bases from J, with 9 bases between. Germline V gene lookup returns CDR1 SGHRS and CDR2 YFSETQ. This CDR3 spans 13 amino acids. Here the CDR3 DNA reads TGCGCCAGCAGCTTAGACAGAGGCAATGAGCAGTTCTTC. Encoded protein: CASSLDRGNEQFF.

The DNA of the CDR3 is TGTGCCAGCAGTTCATCCGGAGTCGGAGATACGCAGTATTTT. Amino acids: CASSSSGVGDTQYF. This chain uses TRBV27 with TRBJ2-3; no clear D gene. The germline gives CDR1 MNHEY, CDR2 SMNVEV (reference sequence). Trimming removed 4 bases at V and 5 bases at J, with 13 bases between. The CDR3 loop spans 14 amino acids.

Only a few counts were recorded for this clone. This specimen includes other DNA sequences encoding the same CDR3. This CDR3 reads CASNRRSTDTQYF. CDR3 DNA: TGTGCCAGCAATCGGAGGAGCACAGATACGCAGTATTTT. The J gene is TRBJ2-3, the V gene TRBV14, with D perhaps matching TRBD2 (5 bases). This CDR3 has 13 amino acids. The V gene lost 7 bases and the J gene lost 0 bases, with 8 bases spanning the gap. Germline V lookup: CDR1 SGHDN, CDR2 FVKESK.

Only one count was recorded for this clone. The CDR3 bases are TGCGCCAGCAGCCCCTCCGGGACAGGGGAGGGTGAGCAGTTCTTC. This translates into CASSPSGTGEGEQFF. This rearrangement joins TRBV5-1 to TRBJ2-1; TRBD1 matches at 10 bases. J was trimmed by 9 bases and V by 4 bases; bases with no gene match: 10. The CDR3 is made up of 15 amino acids. Looked up from germline, CDR1 is SGHRS and CDR2 is YFSETQ.

This sequence joins TRBV7-2 and TRBJ1-1, with 7 positions matching TRBD1. This CDR3 has 14 amino acids. The V gene's germline CDR1 is SGHTA and CDR2 FQGNSA. V was pared by 4 bases and J by 6 bases, with 8 bases of the junction left unmatched. CDR3 DNA: TGTGCCAGCAGCTCGATAGGGGGCGCCGCTGAAGCTTTCTTT. As protein: CASSSIGGAAEAFF. Drawing the rest from reference TRBV7-2 and TRBJ1-1, the complete variable domain is GAGVSQSPSNKVTEKGKDVELRCDPISGHTALYWYRQSLGQGLEFLIYFQGNSAPDKSGLPSDRFSAERTGGSVSTLTIQRTQQEDSAVYLCASSSIGGAAEAFFGQGTRLTVV.

This clone has a handful of counts. The chain employs TRBV4-2 and TRBJ2-7; possible D gene TRBD1, 6 bases. This CDR3 is 15 amino acids long. The ends were cut back, 4 bases at V and 5 bases at J, with 18 bases in the middle. From germline, CDR1 is LGHNA and CDR2 YNFKEQ. The CDR3 nucleotides read TGTGCCAGCAGCCCGAGTGCACAGGGCCACCACGAGCAGTACTTC. Translating gives CASSPSAQGHHEQYF.

The CDR3 sequence: CASSQDEPDEKLFF. In nucleotides, the CDR3 is TGCGCCAGCAGCCAAGATGAGCCCGATGAAAAACTGTTTTTT. This chain links TRBV4-3 with TRBJ1-4, with unresolved D. Germline CDR1 reads LGHNA; CDR2 reads YSLEER. This CDR3 contains 14 residues. V lost 0 bases, J lost 6 bases, and 8 bases lay in between.

This sequence joins TRBV9 and TRBJ2-1; D not certain. The CDR3 consists of 15 residues. Trimming removed 0 bases at V and 0 bases at J, with 7 bases between. The germline V gene encodes CDR1 SGDLS and CDR2 YYNGEE. The CDR3 loop reads CASSVVGSSYNEQFF. Written as DNA, the CDR3 is TGTGCCAGCAGCGTAGTTGGCAGCTCCTACAATGAGCAGTTCTTC.

The chain joins TRBV18 to TRBJ2-1; the match to TRBD1 covers 8 bases. Germline CDR1 is KGHSH and CDR2 is LQKENI. The CDR3 covers 14 residues. J gave up 2 bases and V 3 bases, and 0 bases lay outside the gene matches. The CDR3 sequence is CASSPDRAYNEQFF. As DNA, the CDR3 is TGTGCCAGCTCACCGGACAGGGCCTACAATGAGCAGTTCTTC. The full variable domain, completed using reference TRBV18 and TRBJ2-1, is NAGVMQNPRHLVRRRGQEARLRCSPMKGHSHVYWYRQLPEEGLKFMVYLQKENIIDESGMPKERFSAEFPKEGPSILRIQQVVRGDSAAYFCASSPDRAYNEQFFGPGTRLTVL.

The chain couples TRBV7-9 to TRBJ1-2; D is perhaps TRBD1 (5 bases). Trimming took off 4 bases at V and 0 bases at J, with 12 bases between the two ends. Germline lookup yields CDR1 SEHNR and CDR2 FQNEAQ (reference sequence). The CDR3 has 15 residues. The CDR3 DNA reads as TGTGCCAGCAGCTCGCTGGACACCACTAACTATGGCTACACCTTC. Its protein is CASSSLDTTNYGYTF.

This sequence joins TRBV4-1 and TRBJ2-2, with 7 positions matching TRBD1. V gave up 5 bases and J gave up 0 bases; unmatched junction bases: 3. Germline V gene sequence: CDR1 MGHRA, CDR2 YSYEKL. The CDR3 is 15 amino acids. The CDR3 DNA follows: TGCGCCAGCAGCGTACAGGGGTCGAACACCGGGGAGCTGTTTTTT. Residues: CASSVQGSNTGELFF.

The V and J genes are TRBV7-9 and TRBJ1-1; tentative D call: TRBD1 (5 bases). The V and J ends lost 2 bases and 1 base respectively, with 11 bases between them. This CDR3 is built from 15 residues. Germline V gives CDR1 SEHNR, CDR2 FQNEAQ (reference sequence). The DNA of the CDR3 is TGTGCCAGCAGCTTACAGGGCGGAAAGAACACTGAAGCTTTCTTT. This codes for CASSLQGGKNTEAFF.

The V call is TRBV5-4, the J call TRBJ1-3; D unclear. Trimming pared 4 bases from V and 4 bases from J, leaving 12 bases between. The CDR3 runs to 14 residues. Germline loops: CDR1 SGHNT, CDR2 YYREEE (reference sequence). The CDR3 reads CASSPPTAGNTIYF. The CDR3 DNA sequence: TGTGCCAGCAGCCCCCCTACAGCAGGAAACACCATATATTTT. The whole variable domain, filled in from reference TRBV5-4 and TRBJ1-3, reads ETGVTQSPTHLIKTRGQQVTLRCSSQSGHNTVSWYQQALGQGPQFIFQYYREEENGRGNFPPRFSGLQFPNYSSELNVNALELDDSALYLCASSPPTAGNTIYFGEGSWLTVV.